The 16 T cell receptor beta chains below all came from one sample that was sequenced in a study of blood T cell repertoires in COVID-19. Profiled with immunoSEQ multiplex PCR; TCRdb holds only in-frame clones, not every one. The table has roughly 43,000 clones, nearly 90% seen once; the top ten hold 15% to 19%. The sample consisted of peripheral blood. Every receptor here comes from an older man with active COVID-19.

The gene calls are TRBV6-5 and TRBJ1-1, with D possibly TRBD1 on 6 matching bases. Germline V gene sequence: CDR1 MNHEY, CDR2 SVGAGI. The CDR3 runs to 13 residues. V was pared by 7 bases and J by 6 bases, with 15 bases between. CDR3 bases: TGTGCCAGCAACAGGGCCCAGGGGCCTGAAGCTTTCTTT. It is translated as CASNRAQGPEAFF.

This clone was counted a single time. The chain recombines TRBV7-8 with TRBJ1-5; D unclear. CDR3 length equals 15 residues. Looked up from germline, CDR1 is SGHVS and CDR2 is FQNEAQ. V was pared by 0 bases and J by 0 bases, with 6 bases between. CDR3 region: CASSLAEDSNQPQHF. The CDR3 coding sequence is TGTGCCAGCAGCTTAGCGGAGGATAGCAATCAGCCCCAGCATTTT.

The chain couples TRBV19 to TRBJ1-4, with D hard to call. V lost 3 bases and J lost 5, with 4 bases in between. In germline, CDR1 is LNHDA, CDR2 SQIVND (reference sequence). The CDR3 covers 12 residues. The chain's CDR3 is CASSIRNEKLFF. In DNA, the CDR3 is TGTGCCAGTAGTATTAGAAATGAAAAACTGTTTTTT.

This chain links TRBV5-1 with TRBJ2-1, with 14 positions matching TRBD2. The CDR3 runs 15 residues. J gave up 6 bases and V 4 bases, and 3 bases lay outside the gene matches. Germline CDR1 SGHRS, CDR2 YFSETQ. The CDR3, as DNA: TGCGCCAGCAGCGGACTAGCGGGGGGAATCAATGAGCAGTTCTTC. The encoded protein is CASSGLAGGINEQFF.

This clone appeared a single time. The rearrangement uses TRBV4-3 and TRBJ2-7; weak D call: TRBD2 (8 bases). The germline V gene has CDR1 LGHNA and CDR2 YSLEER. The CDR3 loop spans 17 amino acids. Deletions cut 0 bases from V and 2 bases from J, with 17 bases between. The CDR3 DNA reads TGCGCCAGCAGCCAAGATTCAACGGGGGGGACAGCCTACGAGCAGTACTTC. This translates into CASSQDSTGGTAYEQYF.

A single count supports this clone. The CDR3 region has the DNA TGCGCCAGCACCTGGACCCCACGGACTAGCACAGATACGCAGTATTTT. Its translation is CASTWTPRTSTDTQYF. The chain links TRBV5-1 to TRBJ2-3, with a possible D match to TRBD2 (5 bases). Germline CDR1 is SGHRS and CDR2 is YFSETQ. The CDR3 runs 16 residues. V dropped 6 bases and J dropped 0 bases, with 17 bases sitting between them.

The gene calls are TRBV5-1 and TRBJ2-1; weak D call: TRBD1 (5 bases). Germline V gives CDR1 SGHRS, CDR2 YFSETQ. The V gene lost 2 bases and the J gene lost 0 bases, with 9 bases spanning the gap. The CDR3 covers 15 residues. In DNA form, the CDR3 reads TGCGCCAGCAGCTTTGGGGCCAGCTCCTACAATGAGCAGTTCTTC. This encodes CASSFGASSYNEQFF.

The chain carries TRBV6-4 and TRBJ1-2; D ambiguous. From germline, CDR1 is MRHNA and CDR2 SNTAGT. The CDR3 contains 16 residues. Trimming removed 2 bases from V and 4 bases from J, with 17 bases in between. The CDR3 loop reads CASSDLPSAGLYGYTF. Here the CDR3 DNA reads TGTGCCAGCAGTGACCTGCCCTCGGCAGGACTCTATGGCTACACCTTC.

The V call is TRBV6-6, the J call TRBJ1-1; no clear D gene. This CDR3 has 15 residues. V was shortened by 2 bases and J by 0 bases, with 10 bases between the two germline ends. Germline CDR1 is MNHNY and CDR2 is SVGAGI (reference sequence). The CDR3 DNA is TGTGCCAGCAGTTACCCATCGAGCATGAACACTGAAGCTTTCTTT. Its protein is CASSYPSSMNTEAFF.

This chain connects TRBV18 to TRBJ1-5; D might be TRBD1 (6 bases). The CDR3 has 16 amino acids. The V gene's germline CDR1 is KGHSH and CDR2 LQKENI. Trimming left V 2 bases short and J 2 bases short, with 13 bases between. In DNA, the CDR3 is TGTGCCAGCTCACCAGACGAGGCAGGGGGCAATCAGCCCCAGCATTTT. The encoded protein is CASSPDEAGGNQPQHF.

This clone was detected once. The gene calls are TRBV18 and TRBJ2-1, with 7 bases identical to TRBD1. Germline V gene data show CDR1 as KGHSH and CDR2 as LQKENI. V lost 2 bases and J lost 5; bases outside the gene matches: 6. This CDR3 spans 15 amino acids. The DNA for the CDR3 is TGTGCCAGCTCACCATATTATACAGGGGACAATGAGCAGTTCTTC. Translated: CASSPYYTGDNEQFF.

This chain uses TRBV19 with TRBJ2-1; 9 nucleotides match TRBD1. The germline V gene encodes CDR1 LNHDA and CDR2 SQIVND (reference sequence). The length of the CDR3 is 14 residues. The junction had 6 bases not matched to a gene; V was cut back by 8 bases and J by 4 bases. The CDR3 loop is CASGGTGTYNEQFF. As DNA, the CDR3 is TGTGCCAGTGGTGGGACAGGGACATACAATGAGCAGTTCTTC.

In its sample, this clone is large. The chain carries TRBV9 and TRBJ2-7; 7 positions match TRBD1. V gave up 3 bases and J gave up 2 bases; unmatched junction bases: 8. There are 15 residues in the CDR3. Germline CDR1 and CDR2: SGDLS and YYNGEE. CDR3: CASSAETGSTYEQYF. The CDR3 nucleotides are TGTGCCAGCAGCGCGGAGACAGGGTCCACCTACGAGCAGTACTTC.

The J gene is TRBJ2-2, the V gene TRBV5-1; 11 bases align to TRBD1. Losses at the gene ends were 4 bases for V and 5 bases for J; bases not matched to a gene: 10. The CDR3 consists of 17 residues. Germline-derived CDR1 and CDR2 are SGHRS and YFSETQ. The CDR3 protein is CASSKSGTGGETGELFF. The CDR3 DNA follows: TGCGCCAGCAGCAAATCCGGGACAGGGGGAGAGACCGGGGAGCTGTTTTTT.

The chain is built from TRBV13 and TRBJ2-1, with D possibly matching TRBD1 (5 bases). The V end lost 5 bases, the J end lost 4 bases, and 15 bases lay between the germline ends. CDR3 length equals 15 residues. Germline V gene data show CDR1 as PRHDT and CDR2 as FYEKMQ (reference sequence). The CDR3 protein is CASSQTGTLYNEQFF. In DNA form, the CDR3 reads TGTGCCAGCAGCCAAACAGGTACCCTTTACAATGAGCAGTTCTTC.

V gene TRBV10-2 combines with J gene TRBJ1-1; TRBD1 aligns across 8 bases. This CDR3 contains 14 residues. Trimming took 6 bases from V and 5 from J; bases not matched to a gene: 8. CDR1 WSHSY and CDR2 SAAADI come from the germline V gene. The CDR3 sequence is CASRYPGGGTEAFF. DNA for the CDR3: TGCGCCAGCAGGTATCCAGGGGGCGGGACTGAAGCTTTCTTT.